The following is a T cell receptor beta chain sequence with its context. Its antigen remains unidentified. The table came from immunoSEQ multiplex PCR; TCRdb's copy has only in-frame clones and leaves some out. Altogether around 180,000 clones are present, about 85% being singletons, with the ten largest covering less than 3%. The data were taken from a study of T cell responses to AZD1222 COVID-19 vaccine. The V and J ends lost 0 bases and 0 bases respectively, with 10 bases between them. The CDR3 consists of 16 residues. Per the germline V gene, CDR1 is MGHRA and CDR2 is YSYEKL. Study-level results: Repertoires in all cases were sampled only once the peak T cell response had passed.

The rearrangement uses TRBV4-1 and TRBJ2-3; D unresolved. This TCR came from an adult in good health. The sample here was peripheral blood, taken on day 0 of AZD1222 vaccination. DNA of the CDR3: TGCGCCAGCAGCCAAGAACCGGGCCCTAGCACAGATACGCAGTATTTT. Residues: CASSQEPGPSTDTQYF.